The clone carrying this T cell receptor beta chain was counted between two and nine times. This sample is drawn from a study of blood T cells in healthy people across ages. With a J-beta primer mix and a sample-barcoded 5' primer, a second PCR ran about 7 to 11 cycles. TCRdb re-called the 5' RACE reads with MiXCR, one entry per CDR3 protein. The repertoire holds some 1.5 million distinct CDR3 sequences, with roughly 27% as singletons. CDR3 length equals 15 residues. The trim removed 1 base at V and 7 bases at J, leaving 7 bases unmatched. Germline loops: CDR1 SGHRS, CDR2 YFSETQ. V and J are TRBV5-1 and TRBJ1-1; 10 bases are a match to TRBD1. The origin of this receptor is a woman in her twenties or thirties in good health. Sample: blood. CDR3 in DNA: TGCGCCAGCAGCTTGATCGGACAGGGGGTAAGTGAAGCTTTCTTT. Translated, it gives CASSLIGQGVSEAFF.